These 21 T cell receptor beta chains originate from one sample sequenced in a study of TIL therapy for anti-PD-1-resistant metastatic lung cancer. Time point reported: pre-treatment sample, taken before nivolumab and TIL therapy. This was the immunoSEQ v3 assay. Assay: immunoSEQ multiplex PCR; the TCRdb copy retains only in-frame clones and omits some. The table has tens of thousands of clones, 55% to 75% seen once. This sample comprised blood, obtained at baseline. These receptors all come from a person between 25 and 80 years old with non-small cell lung cancer.

This chain joins TRBV5-1 and TRBJ2-7; 16 bases line up with TRBD2. With V trimmed by 3 bases and J by 6 bases, 6 bases remained unmatched. CDR1 SGHRS and CDR2 YFSETQ come from the germline V gene. CDR3 length equals 16 residues. The CDR3 loop reads CASSSGLAGGPTEQYF. CDR3 nucleotide sequence: TGCGCCAGCAGCTCGGGACTAGCGGGGGGGCCTACCGAGCAGTACTTC.

The rearrangement uses TRBV5-6 and TRBJ1-1; TRBD1 matches at 9 bases. The V and J ends lost 4 bases and 0 bases, in that order; junction bases with no gene match: 10. The CDR3 is made up of 17 amino acids. Germline V CDR1 and CDR2: SGHDT, YYEEEE. CDR3 amino acids: CASSRQGGTGMNTEAFF. The CDR3 coding sequence is TGTGCCAGCAGCCGCCAGGGGGGGACAGGGATGAACACTGAAGCTTTCTTT.

The chain employs TRBV7-6 and TRBJ2-3; tentatively, D is TRBD2 (6 bases). V was shortened by 5 bases and J by 11 bases, with 14 bases between the two germline ends. This CDR3 region has 12 residues. Germline V lookup: CDR1 SGHVS, CDR2 FNYEAQ. In DNA form, the CDR3 reads TGTGCCAGCAGCCAAAGCTACGGGGGGCAGTATTTT. Translated: CASSQSYGGQYF.

Here the CDR3 reads CASSLGLAGGRETQYF. The DNA for the CDR3 is TGCGCCAGCAGCTTGGGACTAGCGGGAGGACGAGAGACCCAGTACTTC. The V and J genes are TRBV5-1 and TRBJ2-5, with 13 bases identical to TRBD2. Per germline, CDR1 SGHRS and CDR2 YFSETQ. V trimming: 0 bases; J trimming: 4 bases; junction bases outside the gene matches: 3. The CDR3 has 16 amino acids.

The rearrangement joins TRBV5-1 to TRBJ1-1; possibly TRBD1 for D (6 bases). Trimming took off 8 bases at V and 0 bases at J, with 14 bases between the two ends. Per germline, CDR1 SGHRS and CDR2 YFSETQ. There are 14 residues in the CDR3. CDR3 DNA: TGCGCCAGTGGGGGGCAGGGGTTGAACACTGAAGCTTTCTTT. Translation gives CASGGQGLNTEAFF.

This chain joins TRBV6-1 and TRBJ2-1; no clear D gene. The V end lost 6 bases, the J end lost 0 bases, and 9 bases lay between the germline ends. This CDR3 comprises 14 residues. The germline CDR1 and CDR2 sequences are MNHNS and SASEGT. The CDR3 sequence is CASSDLSSYNEQFF. CDR3 coding DNA: TGTGCCAGCAGCGACTTGAGCTCCTACAATGAGCAGTTCTTC.

J is TRBJ1-3 and V is TRBV30; no reliable D call. Germline V CDR1 and CDR2: GTSNPN, SVGIG (reference sequence). The V end was cut by 5 bases, the J end by 4 bases, with 9 bases between. The CDR3 runs to 12 residues. CDR3 sequence reads: CAWHYWGNTIYF. CDR3 DNA sequence: TGTGCCTGGCACTACTGGGGAAACACCATATATTTT.

The chain has TRBV7-3 and TRBJ2-1, with D unclear. The V end lost 5 bases, the J end lost 0 bases, and 14 bases lay between the germline ends. Germline V lookup: CDR1 SGHTA, CDR2 FQGTGA. The CDR3 is 16 residues long. The CDR3 sequence: CASSPSGGSSYNEQFF. The CDR3 region has the DNA TGTGCCAGCAGCCCCTCTGGCGGCAGCTCCTACAATGAGCAGTTCTTC.

This clone appeared a few times. V gene TRBV7-2 combines with J gene TRBJ1-1; no reliable D call. Germline lookup yields CDR1 SGHTA and CDR2 FQGNSA. This CDR3 comprises 15 residues. V dropped 6 bases and J dropped 0 bases, with 14 bases sitting between them. DNA of the CDR3: TGTGCCAGCAGGTGGAGGGAACAGATGAACACTGAAGCTTTCTTT. The encoded protein is CASRWREQMNTEAFF.

The V gene is TRBV5-1, the J gene TRBJ2-5; no firm D call. The germline gives CDR1 SGHRS, CDR2 YFSETQ. V was trimmed by 0 bases and J by 1 base, leaving 4 bases between them. The CDR3 is 13 residues long. In DNA form, the CDR3 reads TGCGCCAGCAGCTTGGGCAGCCAAGAGACCCAGTACTTC. Protein: CASSLGSQETQYF.

CDR3 DNA: TGTGCCAGCTCACCACCGTCTGGGGGGGATTACAATGAGCAGTTCTTC. Its translation is CASSPPSGGDYNEQFF. The chain links TRBV18 to TRBJ2-1; 7 nucleotides align to TRBD2. Per germline, CDR1 KGHSH and CDR2 LQKENI. Unmatched junction bases numbered 6, after V lost 0 bases and J lost 4 bases. This CDR3 spans 16 amino acids.

The genes are TRBV7-8 and TRBJ1-3; 9 bases line up with TRBD1. After removal of 7 bases from V and 4 bases from J, the junction contained 8 bases not matched to a gene. CDR1 SGHVS and CDR2 FQNEAQ come from the germline V gene. This CDR3 is built from 15 residues. CDR3 sequence reads: CASTKQGASGNTIYF. The CDR3 DNA reads TGTGCCAGCACCAAACAGGGGGCGAGCGGAAACACCATATATTTT.

This clone was counted once. The V gene is TRBV11-2, the J gene TRBJ2-1; D ambiguous. The V and J ends lost 1 base and 5 bases respectively, with 6 bases between them. CDR1 and CDR2 (germline): SGHAT, FQNNGV. The CDR3 extends over 13 amino acids. The CDR3 loop is CASSLVLNNEQFF. CDR3 DNA sequence: TGTGCCAGCAGCTTAGTACTAAACAATGAGCAGTTCTTC.

The chain couples TRBV7-8 to TRBJ2-1; tentatively, D is TRBD2 (6 bases). CDR1 and CDR2 (germline): SGHVS, FQNEAQ. This CDR3 has 17 residues. V gave up 5 bases and J gave up 0 bases, with 17 bases separating them. This CDR3 is CASSPRGMGSSYNEQFF. The CDR3 nucleotides are TGTGCCAGCAGCCCTCGGGGGATGGGGAGCTCCTACAATGAGCAGTTCTTC.

This clone has just a few counts. This chain links TRBV18 with TRBJ2-6; D is unclear. The V end lost 3 bases, the J end lost 0 bases, and 6 bases lay between the germline ends. The length of the CDR3 is 15 residues. Germline V gene sequence: CDR1 KGHSH, CDR2 LQKENI. CDR3 DNA: TGTGCCAGCTCACCGGTATTCTCTGGGGCCAACGTCCTGACTTTC. Protein product: CASSPVFSGANVLTF.

The genes are TRBV5-4 and TRBJ2-7; possibly TRBD1 for D (6 bases). V lost 7 bases and J lost 3, with 11 bases in between. Per the germline V gene, CDR1 is SGHNT and CDR2 is YYREEE (reference sequence). The length of the CDR3 is 12 residues. CDR3 region: CASGDTNYEQYF. The CDR3 DNA reads as TGTGCCAGCGGGGACACCAACTACGAGCAGTACTTC. The full variable domain, rest sourced from reference TRBV5-4 and TRBJ2-7, is ETGVTQSPTHLIKTRGQQVTLRCSSQSGHNTVSWYQQALGQGPQFIFQYYREEENGRGNFPPRFSGLQFPNYSSELNVNALELDDSALYLCASGDTNYEQYFGPGTRLTVT.

This clone was found a few times. The chain joins TRBV6-1 to TRBJ2-7; no reliable D call. V was clipped by 6 bases and J by 3 bases, with 6 bases between them. This CDR3 has 11 residues. Germline lookup yields CDR1 MNHNS and CDR2 SASEGT. The CDR3 spells CASRSGYEQYF. DNA for the CDR3: TGTGCCAGCAGGTCGGGCTACGAGCAGTACTTC.

The sample holds a few counts of this clone. This rearrangement joins TRBV5-4 to TRBJ2-5; D is perhaps TRBD2 (6 bases). Trimming shortened V by 0 bases and J by 7 bases, and 10 bases separated the two germline ends. The CDR3 runs to 13 residues. The germline gives CDR1 SGHNT, CDR2 YYREEE (reference sequence). CDR3 loop: CASSLAGEGTQYF. As DNA, the CDR3 is TGTGCCAGCAGCTTGGCGGGAGAGGGGACCCAGTACTTC.

The genes are TRBV5-1 and TRBJ1-6, with 8 positions matching TRBD1. CDR1 is SGHRS, CDR2 YFSETQ, per germline. The CDR3 is 16 residues long. Germline trimming cut 5 bases from V and 8 bases from J; bases unmatched to any gene: 12. Here the CDR3 DNA reads TGCGCCAGCAGTTACGCCAGGGGGCAAGGGGATTCACCCCTCCACTTT. This sequence encodes CASSYARGQGDSPLHF.

This chain uses TRBV5-1 with TRBJ2-7; D is possibly TRBD1 (6 bases). V lost 4 bases and J lost 5, with 19 bases in between. The CDR3 is 15 residues long. Germline-derived CDR1 and CDR2 are SGHRS and YFSETQ. CDR3 region: CASSAPTGFVDEQYF. Written as DNA, the CDR3 is TGCGCCAGCAGCGCCCCCACAGGGTTCGTCGACGAGCAGTACTTC.

The CDR3 region is CASSATLVNSPLHF. The CDR3 coding sequence is TGTGCCAGCAGTGCAACACTGGTTAATTCACCCCTCCACTTT. The V and J genes are TRBV2 and TRBJ1-6; D remains ambiguous. This CDR3 has 14 amino acids. CDR1 and CDR2 from the germline V gene are SNHLY and FYNNEI. With 4 bases removed from V and 6 bases from J, the gap between germline ends came to 10 bases.